The 9 T cell receptor beta chains listed next were all sequenced from one sample in a study of T cell responses to AZD1222 COVID-19 vaccine listed by TCRdb under 2021. The time point label on this specimen signifies: baseline before first vaccination. Library creation used the immunoSEQ multiplex PCR assay. The table was pulled from immuneACCESS by TCRdb, which kept in-frame rearrangements only. Such tables lose some clones; where checked, under half of the loss comes from unresolved V genes, and the rest has no known cause. The sample data list around 84,000 clones, and about 84% of these were observed just once. The ten most abundant clones make up over 8% of the sample. The sample here was peripheral blood, taken on day 0 of AZD1222 vaccination. These receptors were collected from an adult in good health.

The V and J genes are TRBV7-9 and TRBJ1-2; D is unresolved. The V and J ends lost 4 bases and 3 bases respectively, with 21 bases between them. CDR1 is SEHNR and CDR2 is FQNEAQ in the germline V gene (reference sequence). CDR3 length: 17 amino acids. CDR3 region: CASSSRVTRDSHYGYTF. CDR3 DNA sequence: TGTGCCAGCAGCTCGAGAGTAACCCGGGATTCGCACTATGGCTACACCTTC.

The chain joins TRBV10-3 to TRBJ2-2; D might be TRBD1 (5 bases). V lost 3 bases, J lost 4 bases, and 12 bases lay in between. Per the germline V gene, CDR1 is ENHRY and CDR2 is SYGVKD. The CDR3 consists of 15 residues. For the CDR3, the DNA is TGTGCCATCAGTGAAAGGGGTCCCCCCACCGGGGAGCTGTTTTTT. Translating it yields CAISERGPPTGELFF.

This rearrangement joins TRBV5-4 to TRBJ2-2; the D call may be TRBD1 or TRBD2 (6 bases each). V was clipped by 5 bases and J by 0 bases, with 14 bases between them. This CDR3 has 16 amino acids. Germline CDR1 is SGHNT and CDR2 is YYREEE (reference sequence). CDR3 amino acids: CASSKGGFANTGELFF. CDR3 nucleotides: TGTGCCAGCAGTAAGGGGGGATTCGCGAACACCGGGGAGCTGTTTTTT.

This chain connects TRBV10-3 to TRBJ2-1; 12 bases are shared with TRBD2. Per the germline V gene, CDR1 is ENHRY and CDR2 is SYGVKD. The CDR3 is made up of 14 amino acids. After removal of 4 bases from V and 9 bases from J, the junction contained 4 bases not matched to a gene. CDR3 sequence: CAISGTSGRREQFF. Written as DNA, the CDR3 is TGTGCCATCAGTGGTACTAGCGGGAGGCGTGAGCAGTTCTTC.

The J gene is TRBJ2-1, the V gene TRBV7-2; D is perhaps TRBD2 (6 bases). The V end was cut by 1 base, the J end by 4 bases, with 11 bases between. This CDR3 comprises 15 residues. The germline V gene encodes CDR1 SGHTA and CDR2 FQGNSA. The CDR3 region has the DNA TGTGCCAGCAGCTTAGTAGCGGATCTTTACAATGAGCAGTTCTTC. It yields the protein CASSLVADLYNEQFF.

The V gene is TRBV7-3, the J gene TRBJ2-3; no firm D call. CDR1 SGHTA and CDR2 FQGTGA come from the germline V gene. The CDR3 spans 13 residues. V lost 3 bases to trimming and J lost 4 bases, with 8 bases between them. CDR3 loop: CASSLDDADTQYF. The CDR3, as DNA: TGTGCCAGCAGCTTGGACGATGCAGATACGCAGTATTTT.

The chain employs TRBV30 and TRBJ1-6; 7 bases are a match to TRBD1. The CDR3 spans 14 residues. J gave up 12 bases and V 4 bases, and 12 bases lay outside the gene matches. Germline CDR1 and CDR2: GTSNPN and SVGIG (reference sequence). This chain's CDR3 is CAWTRAQRDRPLHF. CDR3 sequence (DNA): TGTGCCTGGACTCGGGCGCAGAGGGACAGACCCCTCCACTTT.

The chain links TRBV19 to TRBJ2-1, with TRBD2 identical over 10 bases. V lost 5 bases and J lost 1; bases outside the gene matches: 2. Per germline, CDR1 LNHDA and CDR2 SQIVND (reference sequence). This CDR3 has 15 amino acids. The CDR3 sequence is CASSRTSGSYNEQFF. The CDR3 DNA sequence: TGTGCCAGTAGTCGGACTAGCGGTTCCTACAATGAGCAGTTCTTC.

The chain has TRBV4-2 and TRBJ2-2; 7 nucleotides align to TRBD2. The CDR3 loop spans 15 amino acids. Per the germline V gene, CDR1 is LGHNA and CDR2 is YNFKEQ. Losses at the gene ends were 5 bases for V and 4 bases for J; bases not matched to a gene: 7. CDR3 DNA sequence: TGTGCCAGCAGCGCGGGCGGGAGTGGCACCGGGGAGCTGTTTTTT. Translation gives CASSAGGSGTGELFF.